This TCR beta chain comes out of a study of neurological immune-mediated disorders. The unsorted libraries were produced from 2 million PBMCs held at -80 C. The study, taken as a whole, reports: The most TCR clonal expansion was seen in HTLV-1-associated myelopathy, and the least was seen in multiple sclerosis, which fell below healthy controls.

The CDR3 is 17 amino acids. Trimming stripped 3 bases from V and 1 base from J, with 13 bases between. The V gene's germline CDR1 is KGHSH and CDR2 LQKENI. There are a few counts of this clonotype. Its target is not known. Each TCR transcript was tagged with a 10-nucleotide random UMI during 5'RACE. Over 160 million TCR-beta sequences from 15-18 subjects came from every sequencing run. MiXCR, run by TCRdb on the 5' RACE reads, gives a single entry per CDR3 protein. The table includes 74,000 or so distinct CDR3 sequences, about 9.5% detected once. Sequencing was done on a sample of PBMCs. The V call is TRBV18, the J call TRBJ2-6, with TRBD2 as a possible D gene (6 bases). The origin of this receptor is a man in his forties or fifties in good health. The CDR3 DNA reads as TGTGCCAGCTCACCGGGACTCTCTGGGTCTGGGGCCAACGTCCTGACTTTC. As protein: CASSPGLSGSGANVLTF.